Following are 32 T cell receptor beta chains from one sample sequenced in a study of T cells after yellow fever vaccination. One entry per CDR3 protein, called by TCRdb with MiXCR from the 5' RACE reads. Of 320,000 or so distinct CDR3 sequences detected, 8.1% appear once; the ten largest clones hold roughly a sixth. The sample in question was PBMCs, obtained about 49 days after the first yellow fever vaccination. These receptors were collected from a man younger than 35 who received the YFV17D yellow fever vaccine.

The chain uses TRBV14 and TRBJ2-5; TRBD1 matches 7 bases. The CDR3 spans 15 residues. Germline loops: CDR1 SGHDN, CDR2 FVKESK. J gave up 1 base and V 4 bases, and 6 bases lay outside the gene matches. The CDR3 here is CASSRGRGFQETQYF. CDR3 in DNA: TGTGCCAGCAGCCGAGGCAGGGGGTTCCAAGAGACCCAGTACTTC. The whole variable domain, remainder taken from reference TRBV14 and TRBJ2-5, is EAGVTQFPSHSVIEKGQTVTLRCDPISGHDNLYWYRRVMGKEIKFLLHFVKESKQDESGMPNNRFLAERTGGTYSTLKVQPAELEDSGVYFCASSRGRGFQETQYFGPGTRLLVL.

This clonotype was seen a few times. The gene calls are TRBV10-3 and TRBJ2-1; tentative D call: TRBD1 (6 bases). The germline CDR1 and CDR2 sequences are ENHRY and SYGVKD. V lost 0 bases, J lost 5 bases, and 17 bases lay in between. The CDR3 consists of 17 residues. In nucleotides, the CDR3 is TGTGCCATCAGTGAGTCTATCCCAGGGGCAGGAAACAATGAGCAGTTCTTC. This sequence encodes CAISESIPGAGNNEQFF.

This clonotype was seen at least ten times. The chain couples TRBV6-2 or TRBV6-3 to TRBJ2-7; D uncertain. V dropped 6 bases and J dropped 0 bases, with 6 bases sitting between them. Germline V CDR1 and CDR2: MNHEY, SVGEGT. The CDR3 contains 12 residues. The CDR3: CASRGNSYEQYF. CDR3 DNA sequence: TGTGCCAGCAGAGGGAACTCCTACGAGCAGTACTTC.

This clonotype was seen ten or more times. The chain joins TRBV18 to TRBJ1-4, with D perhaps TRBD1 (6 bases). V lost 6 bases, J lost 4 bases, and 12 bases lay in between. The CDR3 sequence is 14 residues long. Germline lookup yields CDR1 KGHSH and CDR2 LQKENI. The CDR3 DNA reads TGTGCCAGCTCGTCCAGGGGTATTAATGAAAAACTGTTTTTT. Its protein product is CASSSRGINEKLFF.

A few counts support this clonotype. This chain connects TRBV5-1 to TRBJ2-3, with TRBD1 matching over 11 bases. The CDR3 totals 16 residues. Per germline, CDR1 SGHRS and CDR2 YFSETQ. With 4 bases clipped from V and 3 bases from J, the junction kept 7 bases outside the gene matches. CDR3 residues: CASSPGQGAWTDTQYF. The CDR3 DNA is TGCGCCAGCAGCCCTGGACAGGGGGCTTGGACAGATACGCAGTATTTT.

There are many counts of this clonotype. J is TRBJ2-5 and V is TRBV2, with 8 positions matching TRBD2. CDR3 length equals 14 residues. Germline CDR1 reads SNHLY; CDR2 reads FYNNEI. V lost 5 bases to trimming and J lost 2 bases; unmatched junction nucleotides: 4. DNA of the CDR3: TGTGCCAGCAGTTTTAGCGGGGTACAAGAGACCCAGTACTTC. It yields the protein CASSFSGVQETQYF.

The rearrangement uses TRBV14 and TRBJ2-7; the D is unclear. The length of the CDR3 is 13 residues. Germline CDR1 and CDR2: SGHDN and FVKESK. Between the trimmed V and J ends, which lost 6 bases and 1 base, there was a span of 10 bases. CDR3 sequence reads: CASRRTGSYEQYV. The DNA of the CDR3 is TGTGCCAGCAGGAGGACGGGTTCCTACGAGCAGTACGTC.

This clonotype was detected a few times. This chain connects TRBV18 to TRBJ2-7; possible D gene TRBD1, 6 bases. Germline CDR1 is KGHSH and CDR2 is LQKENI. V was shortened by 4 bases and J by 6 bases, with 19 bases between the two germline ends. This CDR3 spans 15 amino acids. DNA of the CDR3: TGTGCCAGCTCACAAAGGCAGGGGTGGAGTCGCGAGCAGTACTTC. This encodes CASSQRQGWSREQYF.

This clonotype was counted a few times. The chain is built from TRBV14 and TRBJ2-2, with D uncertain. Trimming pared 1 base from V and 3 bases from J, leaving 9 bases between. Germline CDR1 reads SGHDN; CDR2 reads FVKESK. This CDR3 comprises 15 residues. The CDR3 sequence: CASSQVMPYTGELFF. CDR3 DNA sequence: TGTGCCAGCAGCCAAGTAATGCCCTACACCGGGGAGCTGTTTTTT.

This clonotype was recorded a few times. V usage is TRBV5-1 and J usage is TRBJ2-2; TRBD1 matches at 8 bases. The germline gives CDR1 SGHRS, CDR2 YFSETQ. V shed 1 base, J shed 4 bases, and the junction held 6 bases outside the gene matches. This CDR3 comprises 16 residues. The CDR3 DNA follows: TGCGCCAGCAGCTTGTATGGGACAGGAGGCACCGGGGAGCTGTTTTTT. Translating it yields CASSLYGTGGTGELFF.

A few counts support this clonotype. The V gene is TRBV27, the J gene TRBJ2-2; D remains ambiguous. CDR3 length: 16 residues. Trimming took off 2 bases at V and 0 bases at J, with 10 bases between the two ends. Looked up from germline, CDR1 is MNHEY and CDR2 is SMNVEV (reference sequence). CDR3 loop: CASSLRRTANTGELFF. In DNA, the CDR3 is TGTGCCAGCAGTTTAAGGAGAACAGCGAACACCGGGGAGCTGTTTTTT.

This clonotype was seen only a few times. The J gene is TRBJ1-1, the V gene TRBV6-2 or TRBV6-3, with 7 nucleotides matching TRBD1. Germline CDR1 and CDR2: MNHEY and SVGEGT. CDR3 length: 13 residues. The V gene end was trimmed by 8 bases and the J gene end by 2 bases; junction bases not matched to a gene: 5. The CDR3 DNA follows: TGTGCCAGCGAGACAGGGCCCAACACTGAAGCTTTCTTT. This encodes CASETGPNTEAFF.

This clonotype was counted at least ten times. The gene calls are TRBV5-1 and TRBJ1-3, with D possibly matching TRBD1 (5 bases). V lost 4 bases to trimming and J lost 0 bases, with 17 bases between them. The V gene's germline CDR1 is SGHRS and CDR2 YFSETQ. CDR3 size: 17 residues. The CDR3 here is CASSAGRQFFSGNTIYF. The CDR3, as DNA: TGCGCCAGCAGCGCTGGACGACAGTTCTTCTCTGGAAACACCATATATTTT.

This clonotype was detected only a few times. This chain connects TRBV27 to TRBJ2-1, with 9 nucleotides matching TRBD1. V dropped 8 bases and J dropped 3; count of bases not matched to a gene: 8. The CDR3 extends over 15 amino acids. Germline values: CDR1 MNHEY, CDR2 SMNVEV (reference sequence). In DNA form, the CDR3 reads TGTGCCAGCTCCCCGGGACAGGGTTACTACAATGAGCAGTTCTTC. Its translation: CASSPGQGYYNEQFF.

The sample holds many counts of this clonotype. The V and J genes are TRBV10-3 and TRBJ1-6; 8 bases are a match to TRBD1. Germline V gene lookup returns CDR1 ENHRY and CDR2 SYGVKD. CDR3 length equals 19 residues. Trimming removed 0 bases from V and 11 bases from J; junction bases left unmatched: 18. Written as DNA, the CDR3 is TGTGCCATCAGTGAGTCGAAAGTCTCGGACAGGGCTTATTCTCCACCCCTCCACTTT. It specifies CAISESKVSDRAYSPPLHF.

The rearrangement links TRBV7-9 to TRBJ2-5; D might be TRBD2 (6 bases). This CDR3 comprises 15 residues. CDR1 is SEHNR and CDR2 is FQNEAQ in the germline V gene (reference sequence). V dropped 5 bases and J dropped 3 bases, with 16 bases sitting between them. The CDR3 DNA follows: TGTGCCAGCAGCCAAAAGGACTACCGAGAAGAGACCCAGTACTTC. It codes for CASSQKDYREETQYF.

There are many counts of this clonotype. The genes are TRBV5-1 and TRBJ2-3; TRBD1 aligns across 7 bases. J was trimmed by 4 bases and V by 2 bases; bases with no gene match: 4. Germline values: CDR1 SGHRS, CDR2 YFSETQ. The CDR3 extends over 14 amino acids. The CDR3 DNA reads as TGCGCCAGCAGCTTTGACAGGGCCCCAGATACGCAGTATTTT. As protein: CASSFDRAPDTQYF.

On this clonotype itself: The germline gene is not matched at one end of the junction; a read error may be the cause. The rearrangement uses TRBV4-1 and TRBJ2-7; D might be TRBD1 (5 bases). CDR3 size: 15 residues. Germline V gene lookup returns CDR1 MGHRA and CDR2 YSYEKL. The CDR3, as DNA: TGCGCCAGCAGCAGACACGTGCAGGGTTTTTACGAGCCGTACTTC. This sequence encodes CASSRHVQGFYEPYF.

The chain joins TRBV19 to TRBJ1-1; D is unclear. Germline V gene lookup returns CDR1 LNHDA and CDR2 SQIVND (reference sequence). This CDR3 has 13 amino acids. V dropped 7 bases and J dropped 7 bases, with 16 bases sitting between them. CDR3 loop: CASTPLPRGEAFF. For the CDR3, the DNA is TGTGCCAGTACGCCCTTGCCCCGGGGTGAAGCTTTCTTT.

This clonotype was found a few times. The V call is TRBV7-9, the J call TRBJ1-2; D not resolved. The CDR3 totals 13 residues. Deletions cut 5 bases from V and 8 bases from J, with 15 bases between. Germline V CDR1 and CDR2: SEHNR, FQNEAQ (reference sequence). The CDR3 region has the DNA TGTGCCAGCAGCGTATCGGGCCTGGAGGGCTACACCTTC. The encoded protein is CASSVSGLEGYTF.

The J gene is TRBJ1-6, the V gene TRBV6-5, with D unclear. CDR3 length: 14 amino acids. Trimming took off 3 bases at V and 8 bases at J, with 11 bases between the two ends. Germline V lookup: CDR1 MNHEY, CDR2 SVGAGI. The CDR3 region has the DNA TGTGCCAGCAGTTATATCGGGATTCATTCACCCCTCCACTTT. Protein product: CASSYIGIHSPLHF.

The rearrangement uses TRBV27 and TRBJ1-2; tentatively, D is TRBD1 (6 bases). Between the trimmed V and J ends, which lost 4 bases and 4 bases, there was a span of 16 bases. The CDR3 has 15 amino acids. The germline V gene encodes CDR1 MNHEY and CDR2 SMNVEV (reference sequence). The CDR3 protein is CASSSELLDSYGYTF. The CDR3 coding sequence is TGTGCCAGCAGTTCGGAACTATTGGACAGCTATGGCTACACCTTC.

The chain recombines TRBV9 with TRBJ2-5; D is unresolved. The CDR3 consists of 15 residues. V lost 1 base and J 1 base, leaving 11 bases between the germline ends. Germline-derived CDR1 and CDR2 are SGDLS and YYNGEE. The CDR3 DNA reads TGTGCCAGCAGCGTAATCTGGAACAGCCAAGAGACCCAGTACTTC. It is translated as CASSVIWNSQETQYF.

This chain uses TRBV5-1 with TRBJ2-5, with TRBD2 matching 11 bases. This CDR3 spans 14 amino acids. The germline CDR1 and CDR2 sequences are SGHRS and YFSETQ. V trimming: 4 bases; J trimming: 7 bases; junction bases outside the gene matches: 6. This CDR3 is CASSETSGVATQYF. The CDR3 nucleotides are TGCGCCAGCAGCGAGACTAGCGGGGTGGCGACCCAGTACTTC.

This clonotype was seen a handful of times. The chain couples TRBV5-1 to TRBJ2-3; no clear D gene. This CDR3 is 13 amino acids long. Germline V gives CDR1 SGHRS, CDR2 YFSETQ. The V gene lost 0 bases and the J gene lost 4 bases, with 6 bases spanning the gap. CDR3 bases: TGCGCCAGCAGCTTGGAGACGCCAGATACGCAGTATTTT. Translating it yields CASSLETPDTQYF.

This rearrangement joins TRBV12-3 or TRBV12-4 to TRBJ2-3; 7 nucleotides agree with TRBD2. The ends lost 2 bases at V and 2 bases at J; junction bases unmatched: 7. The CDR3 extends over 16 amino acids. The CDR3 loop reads CASSLRRGGFTDTQYF. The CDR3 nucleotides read TGTGCCAGCAGTTTACGGCGCGGGGGATTCACAGATACGCAGTATTTT.

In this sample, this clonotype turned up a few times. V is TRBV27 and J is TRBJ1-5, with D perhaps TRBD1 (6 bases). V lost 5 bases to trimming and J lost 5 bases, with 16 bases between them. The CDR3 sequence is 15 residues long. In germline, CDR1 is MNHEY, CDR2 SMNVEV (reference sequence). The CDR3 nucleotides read TGTGCCAGCAGTCGAACAGGGACGGGGGATCAGCCCCAGCATTTT. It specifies CASSRTGTGDQPQHF.

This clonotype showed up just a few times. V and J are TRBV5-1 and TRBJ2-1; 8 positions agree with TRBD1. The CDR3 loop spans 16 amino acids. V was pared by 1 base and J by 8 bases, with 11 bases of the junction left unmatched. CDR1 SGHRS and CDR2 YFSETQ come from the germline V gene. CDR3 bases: TGCGCCAGCAGCTTGCATACGGGACAGGTTTACGATGAGCAGTTCTTC. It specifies CASSLHTGQVYDEQFF.

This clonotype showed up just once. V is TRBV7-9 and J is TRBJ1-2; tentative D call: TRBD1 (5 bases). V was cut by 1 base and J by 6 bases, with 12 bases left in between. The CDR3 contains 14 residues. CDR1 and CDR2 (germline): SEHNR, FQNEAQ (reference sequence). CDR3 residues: CASSLVRGVDGYTF. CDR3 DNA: TGTGCCAGCAGCTTAGTAAGGGGAGTGGATGGCTACACCTTC.

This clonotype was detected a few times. The CDR3 spells CASSPYGGMAEAFF. The CDR3 DNA reads as TGTGCCAGCAGCCCCTACGGGGGAATGGCTGAAGCTTTCTTT. The rearrangement uses TRBV5-5 and TRBJ1-1; a possible D gene is TRBD1 (5 bases). Germline CDR1 and CDR2: SGHKS and YYEKEE (reference sequence). The CDR3 has 14 residues. The V and J ends lost 4 bases and 6 bases respectively, with 16 bases between them.

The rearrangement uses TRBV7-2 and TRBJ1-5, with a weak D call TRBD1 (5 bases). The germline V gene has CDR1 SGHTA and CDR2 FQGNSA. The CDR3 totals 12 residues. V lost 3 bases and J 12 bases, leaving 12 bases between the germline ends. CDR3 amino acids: CASSLDQGLQHF. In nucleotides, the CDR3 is TGTGCCAGCAGCTTGGATCAGGGACTCCAGCATTTT.

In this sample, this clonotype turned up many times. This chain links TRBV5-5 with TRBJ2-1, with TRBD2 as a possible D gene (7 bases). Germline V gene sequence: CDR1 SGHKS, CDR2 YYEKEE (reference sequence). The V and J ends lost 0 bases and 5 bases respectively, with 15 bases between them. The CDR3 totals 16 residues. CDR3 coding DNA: TGTGCCAGCAGCTTGGGCCCCCCGGGGGGCGACAATGAGCAGTTCTTC. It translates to CASSLGPPGGDNEQFF.